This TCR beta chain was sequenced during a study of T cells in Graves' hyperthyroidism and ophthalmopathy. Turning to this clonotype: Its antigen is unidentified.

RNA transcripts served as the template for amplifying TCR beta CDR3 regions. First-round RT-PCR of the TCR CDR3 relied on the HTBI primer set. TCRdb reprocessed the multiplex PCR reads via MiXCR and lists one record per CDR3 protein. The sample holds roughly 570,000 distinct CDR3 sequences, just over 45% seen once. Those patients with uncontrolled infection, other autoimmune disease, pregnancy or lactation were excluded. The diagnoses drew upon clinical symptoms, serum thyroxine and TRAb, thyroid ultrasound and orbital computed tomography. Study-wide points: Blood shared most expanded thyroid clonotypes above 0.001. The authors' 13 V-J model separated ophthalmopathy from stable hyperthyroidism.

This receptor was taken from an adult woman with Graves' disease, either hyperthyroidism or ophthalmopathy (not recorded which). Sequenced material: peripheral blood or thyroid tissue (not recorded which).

The chain's CDR3 is CASSRRLTGVIYGYTF. Here the CDR3 DNA reads TGTGCCAGCAGCCGTAGACTGACAGGGGTGATCTATGGCTACACCTTC. The chain has TRBV7-2 and TRBJ1-2, with 8 bases lining up with TRBD1. Germline trimming cut 5 bases from V and 4 bases from J; bases unmatched to any gene: 12. CDR3 length: 16 amino acids. Germline V CDR1 and CDR2: SGHTA, FQGNSA.